The rows below give T cell receptor beta chains drawn from one sample of a study of blood T cell repertoires in COVID-19. Only in-frame clones appear in the TCRdb table, and some are missing; sequencing was by immunoSEQ multiplex PCR. The data hold 200,000 to 250,000 clones, with around 82% observed a single time. Sample: PBMCs or T cells enriched from blood (not recorded which). These receptors were taken from a woman aged 40-49 years who had been exposed to COVID-19. CDR3s include the opening cysteine and the closing phenylalanine or tryptophan. A D gene is named only where the DNA matches it firmly. A row's size may be missing; if present it is once, few, many or a size class.

v_call,j_call,cdr3_length,d_call,clone_size,cdr3_nt,cdr3_aa
TRBV10-2,TRBJ1-6,16,-,-,TGCGCCAGCTGTGAGGTTTACAGCTCCTATAATTCACCCCTCCACTTT,CASCEVYSSYNSPLHF
TRBV2,TRBJ1-5,16,TRBD1,-,TGTGCCAGTCAAAAGGGGGCGGATTTGAGCAATCAGCCCCAGCATTTT,CASQKGADLSNQPQHF
TRBV7-2,TRBJ2-2,18,TRBD2,few,TGTGCCAGCAGCACAGGGGCCCTAGCGGGGGTTAACACCGGGGAGCTGTTTTTT,CASSTGALAGVNTGELFF
TRBV6-5,TRBJ2-2,14,-,-,TGTGCCAGCAATCCGGGAATGAACACCGGGGAGCTGTTTTTT,CASNPGMNTGELFF
TRBV14,TRBJ2-3,15,TRBD2,-,TGTGCCAGCAGCCAAGGTACTAGCGGCACAGATACGCAGTATTTT,CASSQGTSGTDTQYF
TRBV18,TRBJ2-5,16,TRBD1,-,TGTGCCAGCTCACCGGGGAGACAGGGGCTGCAAGAGACCCAGTACTTC,CASSPGRQGLQETQYF
TRBV7-2,TRBJ1-2,17,TRBD1,-,TGTGCCAGCAGCTTAGACGGCTCTAGGGACAGGAGGTATGGCTACACCTTC,CASSLDGSRDRRYGYTF
TRBV3-1/TRBV3-2,TRBJ1-2,14,-,-,TGTGCCAGCAGCTTGTGGGTGGGGAGCTATGGCTACACCTTC,CASSLWVGSYGYTF
TRBV7-8,TRBJ2-1,12,-,-,TGTGCCAGCAGCCCCTGGGACTATGAGCAGTTCTTC,CASSPWDYEQFF
TRBV2,TRBJ1-5,15,TRBD1,-,TGTGCCAGCAGGGGGACAGGGGATAGCAATCAGCCCCAGCATTTT,CASRGTGDSNQPQHF
TRBV29-1,TRBJ2-7,15,-,-,TGCAGCGTTGACGCCGGGGACTCCCTCGGCTACGAGCAGTACTTC,CSVDAGDSLGYEQYF
TRBV7-9,TRBJ2-1,19,-,-,TGTGCCAGCAGCTTCGGGACAGGGATGAGGCGGGGGGTTAACAATGAGCAGTTCTTC,CASSFGTGMRRGVNNEQFF
TRBV3-1/TRBV3-2,TRBJ1-1,11,-,-,TGTGCCAGCAGCCTAGGACAGGAAGCTTTCTTT,CASSLGQEAFF
TRBV24-1,TRBJ2-3,13,-,-,TGTGCCACCAGTGACACCTATACAGATACGCAGTATTTT,CATSDTYTDTQYF
TRBV3-1/TRBV3-2,TRBJ1-2,14,-,-,TGTGCCAGCAGCCAAGATGGGGGGGTGAATGGCTACACCTTC,CASSQDGGVNGYTF
TRBV10-3,TRBJ1-1,13,-,few,TGTGCCATCAGTGAGTCGAGGGATACTGAAGCTTTCTTT,CAISESRDTEAFF
TRBV10-3,TRBJ2-7,14,-,few,TGTGCCATCCGCAGGGGGGAGTTGAGCTACGAGCAGTACTTC,CAIRRGELSYEQYF
TRBV10-3,TRBJ2-1,14,-,-,TGTGCCATCAGTGCCCTCGGGGGGCGGGATGAGCAGTTCTTC,CAISALGGRDEQFF
TRBV29-1,TRBJ1-6,15,TRBD1,-,TGCAGCGTTGTGGTTGCGGGACAGGGAAATTCACCCCTCCACTTT,CSVVVAGQGNSPLHF
TRBV4-1,TRBJ2-7,18,TRBD2,-,TGCGCCAGCAGCCAAGATCCCTCCACTAGCGGGGCGATCTACGAGCAGTACTTC,CASSQDPSTSGAIYEQYF
TRBV6-2/TRBV6-3,TRBJ2-5,11,-,-,TGTGCCAGCAGTAGCGGAGAGACCCAGTACTTC,CASSSGETQYF
TRBV7-9,TRBJ1-2,14,-,-,TGTGCCAGCAGCCCGGAGTATGAGGGCGGCGGCTACACCTTC,CASSPEYEGGGYTF
TRBV30,TRBJ2-1,13,TRBD2,few,TGTGCCTGGAACGGCGGGGGGGCCGGTGAGCAGTTCTTC,CAWNGGGAGEQFF
TRBV6-4,TRBJ2-3,13,-,-,TGTGCCAGCAGTGACAGCTCGGCAGATACGCAGTATTTT,CASSDSSADTQYF
TRBV28,TRBJ1-6,14,-,-,TGTGCCAGCAGTTTAAGGTCTCTGGGACTGCCTCTCCACTTT,CASSLRSLGLPLHF
TRBV11-3,TRBJ2-1,16,TRBD2,-,TGTGCCAGCAGCCCCGCGACCGGGACTAGGTCTTCTGAGCAGTTCTTC,CASSPATGTRSSEQFF
TRBV19,TRBJ2-1,13,TRBD1,-,TGTGCCAGTAGTATGGACAGGGACGATGAGCAGTTCTTC,CASSMDRDDEQFF
TRBV7-9,TRBJ1-3,13,-,-,TGTGCCAGCAGCTTACCTAGTCGAAACACCATATATTTT,CASSLPSRNTIYF
TRBV11-2,TRBJ1-4,14,TRBD1,-,TGTGCCAGCAGCCCAGGGGGAAATAATGAAAAACTGTTTTTT,CASSPGGNNEKLFF